Below, 2 T cell receptor beta chains from the same sample are listed, as sequenced in a study of T cell repertoires in cytomegalovirus infection. TCRdb re-called the reads through MiXCR, storing one row per CDR3 protein. Of under 800,000 distinct CDR3 sequences listed, less than 25% are singletons. The sample consisted of CD8+ T cells from PBMCs. The receptors stem from a human donor in good health (CMV status not recorded). Some clones in this sample may be carry-over from other donors' samples.

V is TRBV28 and J is TRBJ1-4; 8 bases are shared with TRBD1. The trim removed 3 bases at V and 7 bases at J, leaving 13 bases unmatched. Germline V gives CDR1 MDHEN, CDR2 SYDVKM. The CDR3 sequence is 17 residues long. CDR3 sequence reads: CASSFPNFRGRSEKLFF. CDR3 coding DNA: TGTGCCAGCAGTTTCCCCAATTTCAGGGGGCGAAGTGAAAAACTGTTTTTT.

This clonotype was observed a few times. The CDR3 DNA reads as TGTGCCAGCTCACCAGAACCGAAGGTCACTGAAGCTTTCTTT. Its translation: CASSPEPKVTEAFF. This sequence joins TRBV18 and TRBJ1-1; D not resolved. Germline-derived CDR1 and CDR2 are KGHSH and LQKENI. CDR3 length: 14 amino acids. Deletions cut 2 bases from V and 4 bases from J, with 11 bases between. Full variable domain (remainder filled in from reference TRBV18 and TRBJ1-1): NAGVMQNPRHLVRRRGQEARLRCSPMKGHSHVYWYRQLPEEGLKFMVYLQKENIIDESGMPKERFSAEFPKEGPSILRIQQVVRGDSAAYFCASSPEPKVTEAFFGQGTRLTVV.